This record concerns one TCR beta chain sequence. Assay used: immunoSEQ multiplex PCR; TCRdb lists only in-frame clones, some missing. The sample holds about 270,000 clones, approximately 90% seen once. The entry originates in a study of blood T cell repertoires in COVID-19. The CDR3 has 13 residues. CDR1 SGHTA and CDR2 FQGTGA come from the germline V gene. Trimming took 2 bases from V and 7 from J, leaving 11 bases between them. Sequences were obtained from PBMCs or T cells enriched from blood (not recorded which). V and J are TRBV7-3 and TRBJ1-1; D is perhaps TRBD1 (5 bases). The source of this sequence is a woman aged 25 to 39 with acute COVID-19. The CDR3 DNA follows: TGTGCCAGCAGCTTAGGGGGACTCAATGAAGCTTTCTTT. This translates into CASSLGGLNEAFF.